This TCR beta chain is drawn from a study of monozygotic twins with inflammatory bowel disease. Study-wide findings and caveats: Resolution of different T cell subtypes was not achieved.

During cDNA synthesis, UMIs that each contained a 6-nucleotide sample barcode were added by means of template switching. Following a re-call of the 5' RACE reads, TCRdb has one entry per CDR3 protein and lacks DNA. Listed are fewer than 450,000 distinct CDR3 sequences; around 2.6% falls within the top ten. Sampling involved one blood draw (about 2.6 ml) for every donor. Total RNA was isolated from whole blood without T cell sorting. CDR1 and CDR2 from the germline V gene are SEHNR and FQNEAQ (reference sequence). The CDR3 totals 15 residues. In regard to this clonotype: Its target is not known.

The source of this sequence is a human donor with ulcerative colitis or Crohn's disease, or a healthy co-twin of an affected twin (not recorded which). The chain is built from TRBV7-9 and TRBJ2-5; as DNA is missing, the TRBD1 call by TCRdb cannot be tested. What was sequenced was blood. CDR3: CASSLATGTGETQYF.